This TCR beta chain is from a study of cytomegalovirus exposure and HLA in healthy donors (dated by TCRdb to 2017 to 2019). Study-level background: An earlier analysis of some 600 of the donors reported 276 Gb of sequence data and 95 million to 140 million unique TCR beta sequences obtained from some 200 million T cells. An early release covering 550 to 700 HLA-typed donors comprised approximately 300 gigabases of sequencing data and tens of millions of unique TCR sequences. The genetic ancestry cluster associated with self-reported Caucasian donors included 80% to 90% of the 300 to 400 genotyped donors. The aim of the study was to test whether cataloging public T cell receptors could identify signatures of past pathogen exposure. The study used immunosequencing to profile the T cell repertoires of some 600 subjects and linked those repertoires to cytomegalovirus serostatus. A separate validation cohort of 100 to 150 different subjects was used in addition to the roughly 670-subject first cohort. The study combined high-throughput TCR immunosequencing, statistical association of individual TCRs with disease status, and machine learning to predict cytomegalovirus infection status. A later analysis re-examined previously published TCR beta repertoires from 610 or so donors and added high-resolution HLA genotyping to investigate patterns of TCR occurrence. The later analysis used no new phenotypic data to find candidate immune exposures, relying instead on TCR beta sequences and their occurrence across donors. To decide whether each TCR beta V gene segment behaved as functional or pseudogenic, an earlier analysis of nearly 600 of the donors relied on high-throughput TCR beta sequencing. Donor age, sex, ethnicity and CMV serostatus were compiled alongside the repertoire data. A later genetic analysis used genome-wide SNP genotypes for about 60% of the roughly 700 donors, treating that subset as a discovery cohort. Every discovery cohort repertoire had been produced on one sequencing platform. Both class I and class II loci were covered by HLA typing, at four-digit resolution. Typing coverage varied by locus: roughly 629-640 donors for A, B, C, DRB1 and DQB1; roughly 560 for DQA1; more than 600 for DPA1; some 470 for DPB1. A handful of DR-DQ haplotypes were handled as single units for association and clustering because linkage in the cohort was strong. On average, roughly 240,000 unique TCR beta nucleotide sequences were sequenced per donor among a few hundred genotyped donors of the cohort, with approximately 18% of those sequences being non-productive. The study at large found these results: Presence/absence analyses assumed roughly uniform sequencing depth across donors, an assumption that may not hold. A further reported finding was that TCR beta sequences accurately predicted the HLA-A and HLA-B alleles for most subjects in the first cohort. V-gene and J-gene trimming of TCR beta chains was associated with a missense DCLRE1C variant in a later genetic analysis, and the association was replicated in an independent cohort. The cohort was sequenced for TCR beta chains only, and without alpha or paired-chain data the features that could be detected were limited. Immune exposure information for the cohort was limited to CMV serostatus. Compared with equally common non-associated chains, HLA-associated TCR beta chains in a later analysis were more clonally expanded and had lower generation probabilities. An earlier analysis of some 560 of the donors showed that most TCR beta V segments appeared in productive rearrangements either about 87% or about 30% of the time, which broadly matched IMGT annotations. A later analysis found that most CMV-associated TCR beta chains appeared HLA-restricted, with HLA associations seemingly driven largely by CMV exposure. In a later analysis, several top co-occurrence clusters were reported to appear linked to parvovirus B19, influenza, CMV and Epstein-Barr virus. Linkage disequilibrium might explain the correlated functional status among segregating V segments, but an unknown experimental factor could not be ruled out. The study gave a list of some 150 TCR beta chains associated with cytomegalovirus. Strong co-occurrence of HLA alleles, especially DR and DQ, made assigning TCR associations to individual alleles difficult. Because counts were too low, more than 15 rarely observed V segments, including chromosome 9 orphons, were excluded from the earlier analysis of some 540 of the donors. A later analysis associated approximately 17,000 TCR beta sequences with specific HLA alleles at a false discovery rate of 0.05. The classifier was reported to diagnose cytomegalovirus status with high specificity and sensitivity in both the original cohort and the validation cohort. Because HLA typing was unavailable for some donors at each locus, only the typed subset was used in association tests. The authors suggested that the approach could potentially be extended to other disease states and immunological phenotypes. According to a later genetic analysis, donors in an Asian-associated ancestry cluster had fewer N-insertions in productive TCRs than the roughly 670-donor mean. Three of the identified cytomegalovirus-associated TCR beta chains were confirmed in vitro to be specific for cytomegalovirus antigens. In a later analysis, the rate of TCR association differed among HLA loci, with DRB1 alleles having the most associated TCRs and HLA-C alleles having the fewest. The 87-base-pair reads could not distinguish some IMGT-functional V segments, including TRBV6-2 and TRBV6-3, so those segments were excluded. A cluster of highly shared sequence variants was judged likely to be a technical artifact of the sequencing pipeline. Most TCR sequences were seen in very few donors, while some public TCRs were found in many individuals.

From the cysteine through the phenylalanine, the CDR3 covers 13 amino acids. Solely the CDR3 DNA is kept, with 39 bases framed from the first base. Trimming takes 3 bases from V and 2 bases from J, and the germline ends sit 6 bases apart. CDR1 SGDLS and CDR2 YYNGEE are derived from the germline V gene. Note on this clone: Its antigen has not been determined. The sample holds no much larger clone one base away, and base qualities are not on file.

The cohort comprised some 730 healthy bone marrow donors. At the time of sampling, all cohort members were nominally healthy, though unrecorded immune exposures were likely present. The donor was CMV seropositive and was included in the group of 250 to 300 seropositive cohort members. Each donor provided a peripheral blood sample, and peripheral blood mononuclear cells were used for TCR beta sequencing. The Qiagen DNeasy Blood Extraction Kit was used to extract genomic DNA from the blood cell samples. Libraries were prepared through the immunoSEQ multiplex PCR assay. The multiplex PCR relied on a mix of 60 forward primers for TCR Vbeta segments and 13 reverse primers for TCR Jbeta segments. The CDR3 region of rearranged TCR beta genes was amplified from genomic DNA with a multiplex PCR assay. Amplified TCR beta libraries were sequenced as 87-base-pair reads on the Illumina HiSeq System. The published analysis was carried out like this. Across the roughly 670 repertoires, a later analysis counted tens of millions of unique TCR beta chains, some 11 million of which were shared by at least two donors. To remove PCR and sequencing errors, raw reads were error-corrected and collapsed into unique sequences using a nearest-neighbor algorithm that merged closely related sequences. To assign V, D and J gene segments, CDR3 sequences were aligned to IMGT reference sequences. For a sequence to be retained, a match of at least six nucleotides was required to both a V gene segment and a J gene segment. A rearrangement was called productive if the CDR3 had no stop codons and remained in frame with V and J, and every other rearrangement was called non-productive. Following IMGT convention, CDR3 was defined as the stretch from the second conserved V-encoded cysteine to the conserved J-encoded phenylalanine. In an earlier analysis of 550 to 650 of the donors, sequences lacking an unambiguous match to a single V gene segment were excluded. In an earlier analysis of about 590 of the donors, a V segment was called functional when productive rearrangements were above 56.7%, and segregating when the standard deviation between donors exceeded 5%. To diagnose cytomegalovirus status from the catalog of TCR beta chain sequences, a statistical classification framework was built. V and J gene assignment, in a later analysis, came from comparing TCR nucleotide sequences with IMGT/GENE-DB human TR gene sequences. A later analysis assigned CDR3 sequences and most-parsimonious VDJ recombination scenarios with the TCRdist pipeline. In a later analysis, each TCR beta chain was defined by its CDR3 amino acid sequence together with its V-gene family, and reads lacking a unique V-gene family were excluded. A later analysis removed 600 or so highly shared, low-generation-probability nucleotide sequences to deal with suspected cross-contamination and a sequencing artifact. In a later analysis, a clonal expansion index was calculated for each public chain from normalized within-repertoire ranks of inferred template counts. In a later analysis, generation probabilities were computed with a VDJ recombination model fitted to out-of-frame rearrangements, and the resulting probabilities were checked against IGoR. Hypergeometric tests were used in a later analysis to score TCR-TCR, TCR-HLA and TCR-CMV co-occurrence, with a repertoire-size bias correction applied to the TCR pairs. A later analysis estimated false discovery rates by permuting HLA or CMV assignments 20 times. In a later analysis, co-occurring TCRs were grouped using DBSCAN, and TCRdist sequence similarity was added for clustering within HLA-allele-positive subsets. Repertoires with fewer than 30,000 or more than 120,000 public chains, plus five repertoires with anomalous nucleotide sharing, were excluded from co-occurrence clustering. The table comes from immuneACCESS by way of TCRdb, which keeps in-frame sequences with V and J called. Part of the clones is missing from these tables; in studies checked, under half for an unresolved V gene and the rest for unknown reasons. D and trimming come from the DNA, and the V and J calls and clone size come from that table. Here the sample has about 150,000 clones; about four fifths occur a single time. In total, the top ten clones hold roughly 5.2% of the sample.

The rearrangement combines TRBV9 with TRBJ1-3; no D gene can be assigned with confidence. What was sequenced was PBMCs. The receptor was derived from a girl between 5 and 17 years old in good health and CMV-seropositive. The CDR3 is CASSAGAGNTIYF. The base sequence is TGTGCCAGCAGCGCGGGAGCTGGAAACACCATATATTTT. Reference TRBV9 and TRBJ1-3 proteins supply the regions before and after the CDR3; the full variable domain is: DSGVTQTPKHLITATGQRVTLRCSPRSGDLSVYWYQQSLDQGLQFLIQYYNGEERAKGNILERFSAQQFPDLHSELNLSSLELGDSALYFCASSAGAGNTIYFGEGSWLTVV.